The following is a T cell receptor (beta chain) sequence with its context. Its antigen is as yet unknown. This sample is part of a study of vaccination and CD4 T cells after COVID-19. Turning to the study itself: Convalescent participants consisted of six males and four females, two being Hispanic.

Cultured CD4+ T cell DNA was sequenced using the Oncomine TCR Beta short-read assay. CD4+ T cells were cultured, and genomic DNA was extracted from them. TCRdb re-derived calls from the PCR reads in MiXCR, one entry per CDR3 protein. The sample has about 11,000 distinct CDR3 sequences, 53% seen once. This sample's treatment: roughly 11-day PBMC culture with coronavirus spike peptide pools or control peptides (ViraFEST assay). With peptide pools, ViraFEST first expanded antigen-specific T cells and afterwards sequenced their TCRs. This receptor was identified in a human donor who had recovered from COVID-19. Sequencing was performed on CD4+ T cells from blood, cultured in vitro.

CDR3 residues: CSARDPLAEQFF. CDR3 sequence (DNA): TGCAGTGCTAGAGACCCTCTGGCTGAGCAGTTCTTC. The chain combines TRBV20-1 with TRBJ2-1; D unresolved. Deletions cut 0 bases from V and 9 bases from J, with 9 bases between. Germline V gene data show CDR1 as DFQATT and CDR2 as SNEGSKA (reference sequence). The CDR3 extends over 12 amino acids.